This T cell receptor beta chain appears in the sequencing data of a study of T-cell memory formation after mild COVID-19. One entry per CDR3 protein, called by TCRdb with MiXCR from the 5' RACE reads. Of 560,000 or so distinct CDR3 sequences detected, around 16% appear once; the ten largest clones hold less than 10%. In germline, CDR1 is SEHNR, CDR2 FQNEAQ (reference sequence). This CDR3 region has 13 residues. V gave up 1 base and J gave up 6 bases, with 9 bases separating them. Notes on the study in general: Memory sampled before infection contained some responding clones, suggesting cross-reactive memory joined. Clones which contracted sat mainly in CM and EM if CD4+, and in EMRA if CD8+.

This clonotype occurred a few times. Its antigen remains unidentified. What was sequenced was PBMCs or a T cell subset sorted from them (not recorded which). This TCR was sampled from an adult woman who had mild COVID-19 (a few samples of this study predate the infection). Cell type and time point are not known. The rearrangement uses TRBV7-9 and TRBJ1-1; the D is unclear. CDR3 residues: CASSLVGLSEAFF. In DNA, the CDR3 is TGTGCCAGCAGCTTAGTAGGGTTATCTGAAGCTTTCTTT.